Here is one T cell receptor beta chain with its context. Its target is unknown. The repertoire was sequenced with immunoSEQ multiplex PCR; TCRdb's copy has only in-frame clones and lacks some. The data contain about 46,000 clones, under 85% of them singletons. This record comes from a study of vaccination effects on CD4 cells after COVID-19. Background on the study: Following the second dose by a median of 72 days, the post-vaccine samples were obtained.

Antigen-specific CD4+ T cell clonotypes were called by their expansion after viral peptide-pool culture in ViraFEST. When 10 to 11 days of culture had elapsed, CD4+ T cells were isolated. Vaccination of participants consisted of two doses of either the BNT162b2 or mRNA-1273 vaccine. The CDR3 has 17 residues. V was cut by 0 bases and J by 5 bases, with 19 bases left in between. Germline V gene data show CDR1 as LGHNA and CDR2 as YNFKEQ. The TCR sequence derives from a human donor who received a COVID-19 vaccine. The specimen comprised CD4+ T cells from PBMCs cultured with HCoV-OC43 spike peptides, sampled after COVID-19 vaccination. The sample's subset: HCoV-OC43 spike overlapping peptide pool stimulation. V and J are TRBV4-2 and TRBJ1-2; D is undetermined. This CDR3 reads CASSQEVEQSPGYGYTF. CDR3 DNA: TGTGCCAGCAGCCAAGAAGTTGAACAGAGTCCTGGGTATGGCTACACCTTC.